The following is a T cell receptor beta chain sequence with its context. The antigen is undetermined. The sample is drawn from a study of cytomegalovirus exposure and HLA in healthy donors. Study-wide points: Donors belonging to an Asian-associated ancestry cluster reportedly showed fewer N-insertions in productive TCRs than the approximately 670-donor mean, according to what a later analysis found. A few chains linked to CMV were shown in vitro to be specific for CMV antigens. Likely technical artifact: a cluster of highly shared sequence variants. According to the study, roughly 180 TCR beta chains were cytomegalovirus-associated.

Researchers ran the PCR with 60 Vbeta and 13 Jbeta primers. Clones were read by immunoSEQ multiplex PCR, and TCRdb kept only the in-frame ones, dropping some. This table holds more than 90,000 clones, around 76% found once. There are 16 residues in the CDR3. With V trimmed by 4 bases and J by 7 bases, 11 bases remained unmatched. Germline V gene lookup returns CDR1 SGHRS and CDR2 YFSETQ. The chain links TRBV5-1 to TRBJ1-6, with TRBD1 matching 7 bases. The material sequenced was PBMCs. This receptor was taken from a man aged 25-40 years in good health and CMV-seronegative. The CDR3 is CASSVAGTATNSPLHF. The CDR3 DNA reads as TGCGCCAGCAGCGTAGCCGGGACAGCGACAAATTCACCCCTCCACTTT.